This record looks at one T cell receptor beta chain sequence and its context. This receptor's antigen is unknown. Libraries were built with 5' RACE. For each TCR library, roughly 3,600 ng of total RNA was used. For each sample, cDNA synthesis was carried out in eight separate reactions using SMARTScribe reverse transcriptase. During cDNA synthesis, template switching was used to introduce unique molecular identifiers that contained a 6-nucleotide sample barcode. Amplification of TCRalpha and TCRbeta cDNA involved two nested PCRs of approximately 16 and 9 cycles, and each PCR was followed by bead purification. Before amplification, cDNA was treated with uracil DNA-glycosylase and purified using the QIAquick PCR purification kit. In the second PCR, Illumina TruSeq-compatible adapters and sample-specific barcodes were added. TapeStation and Qubit were used to check library quality and concentration, and about 5.2 ng of each library went into the pool. Sequencing of pooled libraries was carried out on an Illumina HiSeq2500 single-index Rapid Run using 2 x 100 bp reads and custom sequencing primers. Per the original workflow: MiGEC version 1.2.6 was used for UMI-based consensus assembly to correct PCR and sequencing errors. MiXCR version 2.1.1 handled V(D)J alignment, clonotype assembly and CDR3 extraction. Gene usage, clonotype sharing and MAIT/NKT TCR abundance were normalised by analysing the top 1000, 10 000 and 20 000 clonotypes per sample. After downsampling to 27 000 UMIs, diversity was calculated as the inverse Simpson index using the vegan R package. Paired Mann-Whitney U tests were applied to discordant twin pairs, with Benjamini-Hochberg correction for multiple testing. TCRdb reprocessed the reads and provides one entry for every CDR3 protein sequence; no DNA is given. The authors' filters were not applied to this entry. This sample's table contains 150,000 to 200,000 distinct CDR3 sequences. Just under 7.5% of the sample comes from the top ten.

These data belong to a study of monozygotic twins with inflammatory bowel disease (dated by TCRdb to between 2017 and 2020). Study-level background: The complete study included around 30 monozygotic twin pairs: 19 IBD-discordant Danish pairs and nine German pairs, of which four were IBD-concordant and five were IBD-discordant. Within discordant pairs, disease-associated traits were sought mainly by comparing IBD patients with their genetically identical healthy co-twins. Each individual had, on average, about 151 000 unique TCRalpha sequences and 181 000 unique TCRbeta sequences available for analysis. On the study overall, not on this receptor specifically: TCRbeta repertoire diversity, by inverse Simpson index, was decreased in IBD patients compared with their healthy co-twins. Fewer clonotypes were shared with other individuals by IBD patients than by healthy twins, most markedly in patients showing signs of disease activity. No difference in repertoire similarity was observed between concordant and discordant twins, possibly owing to limited statistical power. Different T cell subtypes could not be distinguished in the analysis. Background noise and inter-individual variability may have been introduced into the repertoires by the differing immunosuppressive treatments among patients. The results gave no support for a single strong signal or clonotype linked to IBD.

From each donor, a roughly 2.6 ml peripheral blood sample was collected into PAXgene tubes and stored at -80 degrees C. Total RNA was isolated from whole blood with the PAXgene blood miRNA kit on an automated QIAcube, without T cell sorting. Deep TCRalpha and TCRbeta repertoire profiling with unique molecular barcoding was performed on peripheral blood of monozygotic twin pairs concordant or discordant for inflammatory bowel disease. Smoking habits were recorded for all twin pairs, and each individual was classified as a current, former or never smoker. The cysteine opens and the phenylalanine closes a CDR3 of 15 amino acids. DNA was not recorded.

This TCR came from a human donor with ulcerative colitis or Crohn's disease, or a healthy co-twin of an affected twin (not recorded which). Sequenced: blood. The chain uses TRBV21-1 and TRBJ1-6; TCRdb selects TRBD1, and the lack of DNA leaves this call unchecked. TRBV21-1 is noted as a pseudogene. The CDR3: CASSKVEGGNSPLHF.